This T cell receptor beta chain was captured in a study of cytomegalovirus exposure and HLA in healthy donors. Points from the study as a whole: Rare TCR sequences dominated, though some public TCRs recurred in many donors. The finding came from a later analysis; first-cohort TCR clusters tended to co-occur in the roughly 110 validation repertoires. In vitro experiments confirmed that three CMV-associated chains were specific for CMV antigens. There were about 160 TCR beta chains listed as cytomegalovirus-associated.

The repertoire was sequenced with immunoSEQ multiplex PCR; TCRdb's copy has only in-frame clones and lacks some. The data contain roughly 300,000 clones, roughly 88% of them singletons. Trimming stripped 0 bases from V and 5 bases from J, with 20 bases between. Germline V lookup: CDR1 SGHTS, CDR2 YDEGEE. This CDR3 region has 17 residues. With respect to this clone: As yet, its antigen is unknown.

Sequences were obtained from PBMCs. This TCR derives from a woman between 18 and 29 years old in good health and CMV-seronegative. The rearrangement joins TRBV5-8 to TRBJ2-5; D remains ambiguous. The CDR3 coding sequence is TGTGCCAGCAGCTTGGTTTCCGCAAGTGTAGTCACGGAGACCCAGTACTTC. Its translation is CASSLVSASVVTETQYF.